The T cell receptor (beta chain) under discussion was sequenced for a study of blood T cell repertoires in COVID-19. Study information: The analysed material was cDNA or gDNA that came from T cells, B-cell-depleted T cells, or PBMCs.

V shed 1 base and J 5 bases; nucleotides not matched to a gene: 16. This CDR3 comprises 18 residues. Germline CDR1 LGHDT, CDR2 YNNKEL (reference sequence). Data came from immunoSEQ multiplex PCR; TCRdb stores just in-frame clones and leaves some out. The repertoire consists of roughly 400,000 clones, with roughly nine tenths occurring once and the leading ten covering less than 2%. Individuals aged roughly 18 to 95 years were recruited from some 26 US areas. This clone was detected only once. The sequence came from a woman in her twenties or thirties who had recovered from COVID-19. The sequenced material came from PBMCs or T cells enriched from blood (not recorded which). This chain uses TRBV3-1 (or the pseudogene TRBV3-2) with TRBJ1-2; 7 positions agree with TRBD1. The CDR3 nucleotides are TGTGCCAGCAGCCAAGTCGGCGGTCAGGGGGGTTTAAAGTATGGCTACACCTTC. Its protein is CASSQVGGQGGLKYGYTF.